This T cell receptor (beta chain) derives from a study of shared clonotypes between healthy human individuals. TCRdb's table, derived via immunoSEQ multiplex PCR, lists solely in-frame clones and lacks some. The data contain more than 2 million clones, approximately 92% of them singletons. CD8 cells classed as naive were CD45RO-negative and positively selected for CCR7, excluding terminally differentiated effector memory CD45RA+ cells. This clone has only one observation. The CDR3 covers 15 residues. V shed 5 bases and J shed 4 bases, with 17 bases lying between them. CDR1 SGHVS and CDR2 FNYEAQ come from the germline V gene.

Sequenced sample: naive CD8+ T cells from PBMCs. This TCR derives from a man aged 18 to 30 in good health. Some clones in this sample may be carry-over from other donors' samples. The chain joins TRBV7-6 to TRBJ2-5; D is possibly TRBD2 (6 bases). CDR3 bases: TGTGCCAGCAGCCTTGGAGGGGCCCTTGTAGAGACCCAGTACTTC. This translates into CASSLGGALVETQYF.